This T cell receptor (beta chain) comes out of a study of post-analysis software for immune sequencing data. Study as a whole: Included courses were relapsing-remitting and secondary progressive multiple sclerosis; progressive-relapsing multiple sclerosis was also included.

V was shortened by 6 bases and J by 2 bases, with 19 bases between the two germline ends. The germline V gene encodes CDR1 SQVTM and CDR2 ANQGSEA. This CDR3 comprises 15 residues. Turning to this clonotype: Its cognate antigen is unknown.

Broader study findings: Multiple sclerosis was associated with a significant reduction in normalized Chao1 diversity relative to controls. There were five or six TRBV segments more frequent in patients than controls, and TRBV5-6, TRBV5-1 and TRBV20-1 were among them.

Unique molecular identifiers tagged the TCR beta cDNA libraries. From approximately 0.95 to 9.8 million T cells, roughly 0.5 million cDNA molecules were obtained. TCRdb analysed the PCR reads with MiXCR anew, one entry per CDR3 protein. This table has approximately 730,000 distinct CDR3 sequences, 40% to 55% appearing once. Sequenced material: blood. This sequence was found in a girl aged 5-17 years with multiple sclerosis. The J gene is TRBJ1-2, the V gene TRBV29-1; D might be TRBD1 (6 bases). The CDR3 protein is CSVNGGRGHNYGYTF. The CDR3 bases are TGCAGCGTAAATGGGGGGCGGGGGCACAACTATGGCTACACCTTC.